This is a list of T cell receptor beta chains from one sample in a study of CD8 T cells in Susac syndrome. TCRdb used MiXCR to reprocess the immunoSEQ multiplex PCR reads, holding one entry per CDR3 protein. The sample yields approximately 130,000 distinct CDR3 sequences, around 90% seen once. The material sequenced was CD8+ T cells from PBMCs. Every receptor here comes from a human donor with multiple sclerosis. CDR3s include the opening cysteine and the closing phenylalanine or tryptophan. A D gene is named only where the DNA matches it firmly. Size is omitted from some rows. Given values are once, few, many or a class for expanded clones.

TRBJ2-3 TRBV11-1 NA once TGTGCCAGCAGGATCGCCCGTGGGGGCGCGGGAGATACGCAGTATTTT CASRIARGGAGDTQYF
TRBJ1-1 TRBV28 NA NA TGTGCCAGCAGCAGGGCACTCGGCACAACTGAAGCTTTCTTT CASSRALGTTEAFF
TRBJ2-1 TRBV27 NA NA TGTGCCAGCAGACCGCCCGACAGGAATGAGCAGTTCTTC CASRPPDRNEQFF
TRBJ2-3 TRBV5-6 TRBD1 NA TGTGCCAGCAGCCACGGGACAGGGGACACAGATACGCAGTATTTT CASSHGTGDTDTQYF
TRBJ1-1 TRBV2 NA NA TGTGCCAGCAGTGAAGCGCAAGGTCGCACTGAAGCTTTCTTT CASSEAQGRTEAFF
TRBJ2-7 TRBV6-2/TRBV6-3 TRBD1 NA TGTGCCAGCAGTTGGACAGGCCCAGACTACGAGCAGTACTTC CASSWTGPDYEQYF
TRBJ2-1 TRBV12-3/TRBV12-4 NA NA TGTGCCAGCACCGACACTGACTACAATGAGCAGTTCTTC CASTDTDYNEQFF
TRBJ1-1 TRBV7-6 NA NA TGTGCCAGCAGCTTATTCACATCAGGAAGCCATGATGAAGCTTTCTTT CASSLFTSGSHDEAFF
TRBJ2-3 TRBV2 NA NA TGTGCCAGCAGCAAGGAGACCTCTAGCACAGATACGCAGTATTTT CASSKETSSTDTQYF
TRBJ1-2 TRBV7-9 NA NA TGTGCCAGCAGCCCCTGGACGGGGACGGACGGCTACACCTTC CASSPWTGTDGYTF
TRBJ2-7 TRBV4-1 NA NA TGCGCCAGCAGCCAAGATCAGGACTTCTACGAGCAGTACTTC CASSQDQDFYEQYF
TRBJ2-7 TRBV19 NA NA TGTGCCAGTAGTATAAACACGGCCTACGAGCAGTACTTC CASSINTAYEQYF
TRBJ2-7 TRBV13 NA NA TGTGCCAGCAGCTTAGGGAGTACCCGGTACGAGCAGTACTTC CASSLGSTRYEQYF
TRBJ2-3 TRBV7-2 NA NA TGTGCCAGCAGCTCCCCAGCCTTCGCAGGGGCCGGCACAGATACGCAGTATTTT CASSSPAFAGAGTDTQYF
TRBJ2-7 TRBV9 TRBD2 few TGTGCCAGCAGCGTTACTAGCGGAGCCTACGAGCAGTACTTC CASSVTSGAYEQYF
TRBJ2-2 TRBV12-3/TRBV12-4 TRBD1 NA TGTGCCAGCAGCAGAACAGGGGGCCAGAACACCGGGGAGCTGTTTTTT CASSRTGGQNTGELFF
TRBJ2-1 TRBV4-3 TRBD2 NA TGCGCCAGCGGGTCCATGGCGGGAGCGGTAAATGAGCAGTTCTTC CASGSMAGAVNEQFF